Following are 21 T cell receptor beta chains from one sample sequenced in a study of cytomegalovirus exposure and HLA in healthy donors. In the PCR, 60 Vbeta and 13 Jbeta primers were used. Libraries were prepared by immunoSEQ multiplex PCR; TCRdb keeps only in-frame clonotypes and omits some of them. Among under 200,000 clones listed, about 70% were seen once. Sequencing used PBMCs. The receptors derive from a woman aged 30 to 39 in good health and CMV-seronegative.

The CDR3 region has the DNA TGTGCCAGCAGCTTAATCGGCAATGAGCAGTTCTTC. Translated, it gives CASSLIGNEQFF. The chain has TRBV7-3 and TRBJ2-1; D is ambiguous. The CDR3 spans 12 residues. V gave up 1 base and J gave up 6 bases, with 4 bases separating them. The germline gives CDR1 SGHTA, CDR2 FQGTGA.

The CDR3 here is CASSQVLLLSNYGYTF. The CDR3 DNA reads as TGTGCCAGCAGCCAAGTATTGTTATTATCTAACTATGGCTACACCTTC. The genes are TRBV4-2 and TRBJ1-2; D call uncertain. With 1 base removed from V and 0 bases from J, the gap between germline ends came to 12 bases. Germline-derived CDR1 and CDR2 are LGHNA and YNFKEQ. The CDR3 contains 16 residues.

The V and J genes are TRBV7-6 and TRBJ2-1; the match to TRBD2 covers 9 bases. V shed 8 bases and J 6 bases; nucleotides not matched to a gene: 5. The CDR3 length is 13 residues. Per the germline V gene, CDR1 is SGHVS and CDR2 is FNYEAQ. CDR3 sequence: CASSAGGANEQFF. The CDR3 coding sequence is TGTGCCAGCTCGGCGGGAGGGGCCAATGAGCAGTTCTTC.

In this sample, this clone turned up a few times. The V call is TRBV15, the J call TRBJ1-1; D gene ambiguous. This CDR3 region has 14 residues. From germline, CDR1 is LNHNV and CDR2 YYDKDF (reference sequence). V shed 0 bases and J shed 4 bases, with 9 bases lying between them. CDR3 residues: CATSRDREATEAFF. CDR3 DNA: TGTGCCACCAGCAGAGATAGGGAGGCCACTGAAGCTTTCTTT.

This clone was observed once. V and J are TRBV11-2 and TRBJ1-3, with TRBD1 matching over 7 bases. The CDR3 is 14 amino acids. The ends lost 3 bases at V and 4 bases at J; junction bases unmatched: 3. Germline lookup yields CDR1 SGHAT and CDR2 FQNNGV. In DNA form, the CDR3 reads TGTGCCAGCAGCTTTGGGGGACAGGGAAACACCATATATTTT. It codes for CASSFGGQGNTIYF.

This chain uses TRBV27 with TRBJ1-1, with a possible D match to TRBD1 (6 bases). Germline CDR1 reads MNHEY; CDR2 reads SMNVEV (reference sequence). Trimming cost V 4 bases and J 0 bases, with 27 bases left between them. The CDR3 totals 20 residues. CDR3 sequence (DNA): TGTGCCAGCAGTTGGGGGGGCGGACAAAAGTTTTACCCCATGAACACTGAAGCTTTCTTT. Amino acids: CASSWGGGQKFYPMNTEAFF.

The table lists this clone with a count of one. The chain employs TRBV19 and TRBJ2-1, with TRBD1 matching over 9 bases. Trimming cost V 4 bases and J 6 bases; bases outside gene matches: 10. Germline V gives CDR1 LNHDA, CDR2 SQIVND (reference sequence). The CDR3 totals 16 residues. CDR3 loop: CASSKTGQGSINEQFF. The CDR3 bases are TGTGCCAGTAGTAAAACGGGACAGGGTTCGATCAATGAGCAGTTCTTC.

V is TRBV27 and J is TRBJ1-1; 8 bases match TRBD1. Per the germline V gene, CDR1 is MNHEY and CDR2 is SMNVEV (reference sequence). There are 13 residues in the CDR3. V shed 6 bases, J shed 4 bases, and the junction held 4 bases outside the gene matches. The CDR3 nucleotides are TGTGCCAGCAGACGACAGGGGCCCACTGAAGCTTTCTTT. Its translation: CASRRQGPTEAFF.

A note on this clone: The junction does not match germline at one end; this may be a read error. This chain links TRBV7-9 with TRBJ1-1; 11 bases agree with TRBD1. This CDR3 is built from 16 residues. Germline V CDR1 and CDR2: SEHNR, FQNEAQ (reference sequence). CDR3 bases: TGTTCCAGCAGCTTTTGGTTTGGGACAGGGGGCACTGAAGCTTTCTTT. This gives the protein CSSSFWFGTGGTEAFF.

The table lists this clone with a few counts. The J gene is TRBJ2-7, the V gene TRBV9; 10 bases are a match to TRBD2. The length of the CDR3 is 15 residues. After removal of 4 bases from V and 4 bases from J, the junction contained 8 bases not matched to a gene. Germline V CDR1 and CDR2: SGDLS, YYNGEE. This CDR3 reads CASSPSGREDYEQYF. CDR3 DNA: TGTGCCAGCAGCCCTAGCGGGAGAGAGGATTACGAGCAGTACTTC.

This sequence joins TRBV6-9 and TRBJ2-7, with TRBD1 identical over 10 bases. The CDR3 has 16 residues. Trimming removed 5 bases from V and 4 bases from J; junction bases left unmatched: 11. Germline V gene data show CDR1 as MNHGY and CDR2 as SVAAGI. Written as DNA, the CDR3 is TGTGCCAGCAGTCACTTTTGGGACAGGGGTTGGTACGAGCAGTACTTC. Translated: CASSHFWDRGWYEQYF.

V usage is TRBV5-1 and J usage is TRBJ2-3, with TRBD2 matching 11 bases. CDR3 length: 17 amino acids. Losses at the gene ends were 2 bases for V and 3 bases for J; bases not matched to a gene: 8. The germline gives CDR1 SGHRS, CDR2 YFSETQ. CDR3 residues: CASSLGTSGGGTDTQYF. The CDR3 DNA reads as TGCGCCAGCAGCTTAGGAACTAGCGGGGGAGGGACAGATACGCAGTATTTT.

This sequence joins TRBV9 and TRBJ2-7; 9 bases agree with TRBD2. CDR3 size: 17 residues. J was trimmed by 5 bases and V by 0 bases; bases with no gene match: 12. The V gene's germline CDR1 is SGDLS and CDR2 YYNGEE. The CDR3 nucleotides read TGTGCCAGCAGCGTAGTGGGTAGCGGGGGCCCCTTTGACGAGCAGTACTTC. It translates to CASSVVGSGGPFDEQYF.

V is TRBV15 and J is TRBJ2-6, with D possibly TRBD2 on 5 matching bases. The germline V and J ends were trimmed by 5 bases and 4 bases, with 9 bases remaining between them. Germline CDR1 reads LNHNV; CDR2 reads YYDKDF (reference sequence). There are 14 residues in the CDR3. This CDR3 is CATSPGKGANVLTF. In DNA, the CDR3 is TGTGCCACCAGCCCCGGGAAGGGGGCCAACGTCCTGACTTTC.

V is TRBV5-1 and J is TRBJ1-1; weak D call: TRBD1 (6 bases). The CDR3 has 15 residues. The germline V and J ends were trimmed by 4 bases and 3 bases, with 16 bases remaining between them. Germline loops: CDR1 SGHRS, CDR2 YFSETQ. CDR3 region: CASSDVRGGDTEAFF. Written as DNA, the CDR3 is TGCGCCAGCAGCGATGTCAGGGGTGGGGACACTGAAGCTTTCTTT.

The chain couples TRBV5-6 to TRBJ1-1; perhaps TRBD1 as D (6 bases). From germline, CDR1 is SGHDT and CDR2 YYEEEE. Trimming stripped 5 bases from V and 3 bases from J, with 14 bases between. The length of the CDR3 is 14 residues. Here the CDR3 DNA reads TGTGCCAGCAGAGCTCAGGGGTTGGACACTGAAGCTTTCTTT. Its translation is CASRAQGLDTEAFF.

V is TRBV20-1 and J is TRBJ2-3; D unclear. V lost 1 base to trimming and J lost 7 bases, with 6 bases between them. The CDR3 consists of 11 residues. CDR1 is DFQATT, CDR2 SNEGSKA, per germline (reference sequence). DNA for the CDR3: TGCAGTGCTAGAGGTCGGTATACGCAGTATTTT. Its translation is CSARGRYTQYF.

This clone has only a few counts. The chain combines TRBV20-1 with TRBJ2-7; 8 bases match TRBD2. Unmatched junction bases numbered 1, after V lost 5 bases and J lost 4 bases. The CDR3 consists of 11 residues. From germline, CDR1 is DFQATT and CDR2 SNEGSKA (reference sequence). Written as DNA, the CDR3 is TGCAGTGCTCGCGGGGGGTACGAGCAGTACTTC. Its translation: CSARGGYEQYF.

J is TRBJ2-1 and V is TRBV11-2, with TRBD2 identical over 11 bases. Per germline, CDR1 SGHAT and CDR2 FQNNGV. The length of the CDR3 is 17 residues. Trimming took 5 bases from V and 9 from J; bases not matched to a gene: 15. The CDR3 bases are TGTGCCAGCAGCCCAGGGTGGGCTAGCGGGAGGAACGGTGAGCAGTTCTTC. This gives the protein CASSPGWASGRNGEQFF.

The J gene is TRBJ1-2, the V gene TRBV7-9, with D hard to call. CDR3 length: 12 amino acids. The V and J ends lost 1 base and 9 bases respectively, with 9 bases between them. Germline V gene data show CDR1 as SEHNR and CDR2 as FQNEAQ (reference sequence). In DNA form, the CDR3 reads TGTGCCAGCAGCTTAGAGGAGGGAAGCTACACCTTC. Amino acid sequence: CASSLEEGSYTF.

The chain has TRBV7-7 and TRBJ2-2; D not certain. Trimming cost V 1 base and J 7 bases, with 7 bases left between them. Germline CDR1 reads SSHAT; CDR2 reads FNYEAQ (reference sequence). This CDR3 spans 13 amino acids. CDR3 residues: CASSLGGLGELFF. The CDR3 bases are TGTGCCAGCAGCTTAGGAGGTCTCGGGGAGCTGTTTTTT.